This T cell receptor beta chain was sequenced for a study of blood T cell repertoires in COVID-19. Study context: PBMCs, B-cell-depleted T cells, or T cells were the source of the cDNA or gDNA that made up the material.

Germline V CDR1 and CDR2: SGHTA, FQGNSA. The CDR3 consists of 20 residues. V shed 0 bases and J 1 base; nucleotides not matched to a gene: 12. Data came from immunoSEQ multiplex PCR; TCRdb stores just in-frame clones and leaves some out. The sample holds hundreds of thousands of clones, around nine tenths seen once. Recovery meant two consecutive negative NP/OP PCR tests, professional clearance, or resolved symptoms. Sequencing input: PBMCs or T cells enriched from blood (not recorded which). The sequence came from a woman aged 40 to 50 who had recovered from COVID-19. The chain is built from TRBV7-2 and TRBJ2-1; 10 bases are shared with TRBD2. CDR3 sequence reads: CASSLASGSGRAGSYNEQFF. CDR3 coding DNA: TGTGCCAGCAGCTTAGCGTCGGGAAGCGGGAGGGCCGGTTCCTACAATGAGCAGTTCTTC.